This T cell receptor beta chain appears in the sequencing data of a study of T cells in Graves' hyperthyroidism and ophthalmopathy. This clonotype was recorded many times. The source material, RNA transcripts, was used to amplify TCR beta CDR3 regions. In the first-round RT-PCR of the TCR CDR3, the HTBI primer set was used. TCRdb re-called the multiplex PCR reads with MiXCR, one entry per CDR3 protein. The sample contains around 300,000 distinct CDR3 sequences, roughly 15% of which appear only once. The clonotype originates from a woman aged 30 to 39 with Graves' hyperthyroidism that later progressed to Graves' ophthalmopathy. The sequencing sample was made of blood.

CDR3: CATTSRQNTEAFF. The DNA for the CDR3 is TGTGCCACCACGTCGAGACAGAACACTGAAGCTTTCTTT. The chain is built from TRBV6-1 and TRBJ1-1, with no clear D. This CDR3 contains 13 residues. Trimming stripped 10 bases from V and 1 base from J, with 13 bases between. CDR1 and CDR2 (germline): MNHNS, SASEGT.